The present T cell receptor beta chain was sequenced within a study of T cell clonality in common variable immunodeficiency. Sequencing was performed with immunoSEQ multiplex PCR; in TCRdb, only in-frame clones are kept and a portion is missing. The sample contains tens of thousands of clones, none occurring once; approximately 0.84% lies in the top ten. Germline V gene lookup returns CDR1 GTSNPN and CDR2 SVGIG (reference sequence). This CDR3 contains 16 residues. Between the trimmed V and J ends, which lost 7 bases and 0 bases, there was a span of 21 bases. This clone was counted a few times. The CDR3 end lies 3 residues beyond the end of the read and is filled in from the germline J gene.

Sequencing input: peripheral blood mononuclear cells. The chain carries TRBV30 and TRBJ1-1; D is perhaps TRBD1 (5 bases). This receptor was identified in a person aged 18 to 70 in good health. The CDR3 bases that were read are TGTGCCTACCCAGACCTCTCAGGGTACCTGAACACTGAA. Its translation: CAYPDLSGYLNTE. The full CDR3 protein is CAYPDLSGYLNTEAFF.